Listed below are T cell receptor beta chains from one sample, sequenced in a study of identical twins. TCRdb processed the 5' RACE reads anew with MiXCR; each CDR3 protein has one entry. The sample lists hundreds of thousands of distinct CDR3 sequences, around 8.8% occurring once. In addition, the sample was reused for a study of yellow fever vaccine responses in identical twins.

What was sequenced was memory (CD45RO+) T cells sorted from blood. Source of these receptors: a woman younger than 35 in good health. The CDR3 runs from the conserved cysteine through the conserved F or W. Fields, in order: J gene, D gene, clone size, V gene, CDR3 protein, CDR3 DNA. D genes are given only for firm matches. Clone sizes are given selectively: once, few, many, or a class where the clone is expanded.

TRBJ2-5	TRBD1	.	TRBV7-7	CASQTGLRETQYF	TGTGCCAGCCAGACAGGGTTGCGAGAGACCCAGTACTTC
TRBJ2-1	.	many	TRBV12-3/TRBV12-4	CASSLLQEQFF	TGTGCCAGCAGTTTATTACAAGAGCAGTTCTTC
TRBJ2-1	TRBD1	few	TRBV20-1	CSAGLTGGGYNEQFF	TGCAGTGCGGGCCTGACAGGGGGAGGATACAATGAGCAGTTCTTC
TRBJ1-1	.	few	TRBV12-3/TRBV12-4	CASSSGPRSEAFF	TGTGCCAGCAGTTCCGGACCCCGTTCTGAAGCTTTCTTT
TRBJ1-4	.	many	TRBV20-1	CSASEEGEKLFF	TGCAGTGCTAGTGAAGAAGGTGAAAAACTGTTTTTT
TRBJ1-1	.	few	TRBV5-6	CASSSVPWEAFF	TGTGCCAGCAGCTCCGTCCCCTGGGAAGCTTTCTTT
TRBJ2-5	TRBD2	few	TRBV6-1	CASSPSGEQETQYF	TGTGCCAGCAGTCCTAGCGGGGAACAAGAGACCCAGTACTTC
TRBJ1-1	.	.	TRBV2	CASRARLWGWSDQNTEAFF	TGTGCCAGCAGGGCGCGACTGTGGGGTTGGTCGGACCAGAACACTGAAGCTTTCTTT
TRBJ2-1	TRBD2	.	TRBV5-8	CASSLLLAGVSGNEQFF	TGTGCCAGCAGCTTGTTGTTAGCGGGAGTATCGGGGAATGAGCAGTTCTTC
TRBJ1-1	.	many	TRBV7-9	CASREGVYTEAFF	TGTGCCAGCAGGGAAGGAGTGTACACTGAAGCTTTCTTT
TRBJ1-1	.	.	TRBV5-6	CASSPWVAGHRTEAFF	TGTGCCAGCAGCCCGTGGGTGGCCGGGCATCGCACTGAAGCTTTCTTT
TRBJ2-3	.	.	TRBV20-1	CSACPLGLTSTDTQYF	TGCAGTGCTTGCCCACTCGGTCTGACGAGCACAGATACGCAGTATTTT
TRBJ2-7	TRBD1	few	TRBV2	CASSEGGDRSYEQYF	TGTGCCAGCAGTGAAGGAGGGGACAGAAGCTACGAGCAGTACTTC
TRBJ1-1	.	many	TRBV3-1	CASSQDHGGPEAFF	TGTGCCAGCAGCCAAGATCATGGGGGACCTGAAGCTTTCTTT
TRBJ2-5	TRBD2	many	TRBV25-1	CASSEWSGTSGGIEETQYF	TGTGCCAGCAGTGAATGGTCCGGGACTAGCGGGGGTATAGAAGAGACCCAGTACTTC
TRBJ1-6	TRBD1	many	TRBV20-1	CSARSTGVGNSPLHF	TGCAGTGCTCGTTCGACAGGGGTGGGGAATTCACCCCTCCACTTT
TRBJ2-1	.	many	TRBV7-2	CASSLGLSVHEQFF	TGTGCCAGCAGCTTGGGACTTTCCGTCCATGAGCAGTTCTTC
TRBJ2-7	.	few	TRBV7-9	CASSPAAMSYEQYF	TGTGCCAGCAGCCCGGCGGCCATGTCGTACGAGCAGTACTTC
TRBJ2-7	.	few	TRBV7-6	CASSPVQWAREQYF	TGTGCCAGCAGCCCGGTCCAGTGGGCTCGGGAGCAGTACTTC
TRBJ2-7	.	few	TRBV20-1	CSATLPGSSSYEQYF	TGCAGTGCCACCCTCCCGGGGTCGAGCTCCTACGAGCAGTACTTC